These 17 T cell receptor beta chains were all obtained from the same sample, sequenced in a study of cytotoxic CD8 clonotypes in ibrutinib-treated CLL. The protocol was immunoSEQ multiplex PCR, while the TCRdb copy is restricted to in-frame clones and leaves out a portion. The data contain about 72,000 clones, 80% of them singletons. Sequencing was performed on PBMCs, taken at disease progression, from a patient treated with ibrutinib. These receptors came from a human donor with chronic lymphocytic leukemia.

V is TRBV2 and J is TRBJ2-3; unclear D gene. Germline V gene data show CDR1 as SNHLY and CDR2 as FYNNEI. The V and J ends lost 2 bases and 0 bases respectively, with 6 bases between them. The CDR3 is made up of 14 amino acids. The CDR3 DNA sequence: TGTGCCAGCAGTGAATTCGGTAGCACAGATACGCAGTATTTT. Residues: CASSEFGSTDTQYF.

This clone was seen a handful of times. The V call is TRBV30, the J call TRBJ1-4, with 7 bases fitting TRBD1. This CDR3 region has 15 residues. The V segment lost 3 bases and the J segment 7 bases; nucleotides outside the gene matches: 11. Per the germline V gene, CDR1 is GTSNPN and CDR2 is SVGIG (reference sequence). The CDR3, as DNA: TGTGCCTGGAGCACCATCGGCTGGGACAGTGAAAAACTGTTTTTT. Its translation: CAWSTIGWDSEKLFF.

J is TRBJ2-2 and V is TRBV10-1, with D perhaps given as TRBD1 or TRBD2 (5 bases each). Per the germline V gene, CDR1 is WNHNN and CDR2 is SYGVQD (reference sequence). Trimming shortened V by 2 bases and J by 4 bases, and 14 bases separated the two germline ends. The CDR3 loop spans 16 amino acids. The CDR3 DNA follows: TGCGCCAGCAGTGAGCACACAGGACTCTCCACCGGGGAGCTGTTTTTT. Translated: CASSEHTGLSTGELFF.

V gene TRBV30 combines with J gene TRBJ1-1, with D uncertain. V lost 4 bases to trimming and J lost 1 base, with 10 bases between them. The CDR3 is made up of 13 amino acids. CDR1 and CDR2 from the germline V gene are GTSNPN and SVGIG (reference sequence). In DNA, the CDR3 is TGTGCCTGGACAGGACTTCCGAACACTGAAGCTTTCTTT. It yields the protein CAWTGLPNTEAFF. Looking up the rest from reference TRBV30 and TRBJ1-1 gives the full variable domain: SQTIHQWPATLVQPVGSPLSLECTVEGTSNPNLYWYRQAAGRGLQLLFYSVGIGQISSEVPQNLSASRPQDRQFILSSKKLLLSDSGFYLCAWTGLPNTEAFFGQGTRLTVV.

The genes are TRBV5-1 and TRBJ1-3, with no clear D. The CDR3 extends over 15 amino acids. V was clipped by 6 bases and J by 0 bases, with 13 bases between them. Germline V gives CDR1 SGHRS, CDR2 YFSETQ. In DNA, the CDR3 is TGCGCCAGCAAGAGCCGGCCGAGCTCTGGAAACACCATATATTTT. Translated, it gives CASKSRPSSGNTIYF.

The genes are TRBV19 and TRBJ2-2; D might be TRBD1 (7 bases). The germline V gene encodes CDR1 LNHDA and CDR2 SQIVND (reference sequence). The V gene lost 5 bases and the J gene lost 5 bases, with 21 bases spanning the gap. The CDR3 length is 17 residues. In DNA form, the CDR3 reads TGTGCCAGTAGTGGGGGGACAGCCGTCGCCGGGACCGGGGAGCTGTTTTTT. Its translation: CASSGGTAVAGTGELFF.

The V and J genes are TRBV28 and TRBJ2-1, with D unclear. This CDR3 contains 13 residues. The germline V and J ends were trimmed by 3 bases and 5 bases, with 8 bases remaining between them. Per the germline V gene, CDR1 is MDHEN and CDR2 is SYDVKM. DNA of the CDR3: TGTGCCAGCAGTTTCGCGACGAACAATGAGCAGTTCTTC. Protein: CASSFATNNEQFF. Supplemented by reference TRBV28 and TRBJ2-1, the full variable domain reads DVKVTQSSRYLVKRTGEKVFLECVQDMDHENMFWYRQDPGLGLRLIYFSYDVKMKEKGDIPEGYSVSREKKERFSLILESASTNQTSMYLCASSFATNNEQFFGPGTRLTVL.

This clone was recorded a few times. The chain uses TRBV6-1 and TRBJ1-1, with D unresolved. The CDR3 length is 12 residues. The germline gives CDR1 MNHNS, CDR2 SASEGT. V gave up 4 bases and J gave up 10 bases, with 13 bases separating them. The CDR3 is CASSGFLWLAFF. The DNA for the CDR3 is TGTGCCAGCAGTGGGTTTCTTTGGTTAGCTTTCTTT.

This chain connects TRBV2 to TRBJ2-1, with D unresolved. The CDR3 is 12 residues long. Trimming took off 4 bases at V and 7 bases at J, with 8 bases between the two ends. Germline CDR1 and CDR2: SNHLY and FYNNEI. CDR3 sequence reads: CASSADTNEQFF. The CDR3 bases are TGTGCCAGCAGTGCAGACACTAATGAGCAGTTCTTC.

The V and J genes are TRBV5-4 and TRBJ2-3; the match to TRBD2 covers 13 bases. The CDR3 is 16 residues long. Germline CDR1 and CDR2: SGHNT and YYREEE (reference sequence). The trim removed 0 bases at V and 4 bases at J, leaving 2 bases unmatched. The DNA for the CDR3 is TGTGCCAGCAGCTTGGCACTAGCGGGAGGGGCAGATACGCAGTATTTT. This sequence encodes CASSLALAGGADTQYF.

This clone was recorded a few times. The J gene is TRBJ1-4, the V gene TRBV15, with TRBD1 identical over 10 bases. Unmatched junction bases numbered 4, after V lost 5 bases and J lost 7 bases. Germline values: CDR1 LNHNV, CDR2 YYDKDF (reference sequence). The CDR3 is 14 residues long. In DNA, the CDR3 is TGTGCCACCAGCCCGGGACAGGGGTCTGAAAAACTGTTTTTT. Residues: CATSPGQGSEKLFF.

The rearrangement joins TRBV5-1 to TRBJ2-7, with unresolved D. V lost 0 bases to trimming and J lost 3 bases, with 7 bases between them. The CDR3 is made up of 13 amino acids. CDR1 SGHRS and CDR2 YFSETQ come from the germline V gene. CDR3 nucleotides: TGCGCCAGCAGCTTGGAGGGCAGCTACGAGCAGTACTTC. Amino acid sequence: CASSLEGSYEQYF.

The CDR3 loop reads CASSVAVAQPLAGQETQYF. The DNA for the CDR3 is TGTGCCAGCAGCGTGGCCGTAGCCCAACCTCTAGCGGGACAAGAGACCCAGTACTTC. The chain joins TRBV9 to TRBJ2-5; 9 nucleotides align to TRBD2. CDR1 and CDR2 from the germline V gene are SGDLS and YYNGEE. With V trimmed by 2 bases and J by 2 bases, 16 bases remained unmatched. The CDR3 sequence is 19 residues long. Filled out from reference TRBV9 and TRBJ2-5, the complete variable domain reads DSGVTQTPKHLITATGQRVTLRCSPRSGDLSVYWYQQSLDQGLQFLIQYYNGEERAKGNILERFSAQQFPDLHSELNLSSLELGDSALYFCASSVAVAQPLAGQETQYFGPGTRLLVL.

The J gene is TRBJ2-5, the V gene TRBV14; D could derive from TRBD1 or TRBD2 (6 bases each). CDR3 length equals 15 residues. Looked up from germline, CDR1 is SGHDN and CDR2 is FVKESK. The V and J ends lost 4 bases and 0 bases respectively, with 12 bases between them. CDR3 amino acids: CASSRRGSYQETQYF. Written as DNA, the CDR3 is TGTGCCAGCAGCCGGAGGGGGAGCTACCAAGAGACCCAGTACTTC.

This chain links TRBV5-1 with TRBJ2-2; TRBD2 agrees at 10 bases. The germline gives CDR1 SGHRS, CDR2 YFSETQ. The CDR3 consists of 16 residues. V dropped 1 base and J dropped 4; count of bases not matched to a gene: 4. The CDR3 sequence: CASSLRTSGLTGELFF. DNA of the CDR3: TGCGCCAGCAGCTTGCGGACTAGCGGTCTCACCGGGGAGCTGTTTTTT.

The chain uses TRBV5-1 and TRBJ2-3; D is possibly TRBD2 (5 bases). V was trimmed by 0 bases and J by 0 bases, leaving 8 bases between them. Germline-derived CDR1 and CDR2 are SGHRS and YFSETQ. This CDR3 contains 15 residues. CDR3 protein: CASSLGGLSTDTQYF. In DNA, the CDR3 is TGCGCCAGCAGCTTGGGCGGGCTTAGCACAGATACGCAGTATTTT.

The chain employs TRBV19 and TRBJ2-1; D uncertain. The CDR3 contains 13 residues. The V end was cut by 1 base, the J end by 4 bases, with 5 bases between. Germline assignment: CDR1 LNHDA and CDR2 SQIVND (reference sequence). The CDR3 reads CASSIVLYNEQFF. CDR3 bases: TGTGCCAGTAGTATAGTACTTTACAATGAGCAGTTCTTC.